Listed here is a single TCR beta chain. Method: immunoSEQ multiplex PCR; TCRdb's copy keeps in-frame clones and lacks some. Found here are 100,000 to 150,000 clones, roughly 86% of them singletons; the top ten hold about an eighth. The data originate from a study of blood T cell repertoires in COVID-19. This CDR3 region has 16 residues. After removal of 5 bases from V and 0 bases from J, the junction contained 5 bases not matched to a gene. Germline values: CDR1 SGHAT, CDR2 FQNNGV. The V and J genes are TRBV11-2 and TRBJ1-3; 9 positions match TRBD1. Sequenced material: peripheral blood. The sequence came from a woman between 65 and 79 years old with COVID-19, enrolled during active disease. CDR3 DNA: TGTGCCAGCAGCGGAGGGACAGGGAGCTCTGGAAACACCATATATTTT. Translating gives CASSGGTGSSGNTIYF. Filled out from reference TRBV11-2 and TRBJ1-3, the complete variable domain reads EAGVAQSPRYKIIEKRQSVAFWCNPISGHATLYWYQQILGQGPKLLIQFQNNGVVDDSQLPKDRFSAERLKGVDSTLKIQPAKLEDSAVYLCASSGGTGSSGNTIYFGEGSWLTVV.